A single sample is the source of the 29 T cell receptor beta chains below, sequenced in a study of CD8+ T cells in alopecia areata (dated by TCRdb to between 2018 and 2020). Library preparation employed the immunoSEQ multiplex PCR assay. RNA was extracted from all samples and reverse transcribed into cDNA, which served as template for TCR sequencing. TCRdb limited this immuneACCESS table to in-frame rearrangements with V and J called. A share of clones is missing; checked studies link under half to unresolved V genes, and the rest is unexplained. The sample includes 180,000 or so clones, with roughly 60% observed a single time. Around 1.6% of the sample is held by the ten biggest clonotypes. The time point label here, explained by the study, means: baseline before oral tofacitinib. The specimen comprised CD4+ T cells sorted from blood, sampled at week 0. These receptors were taken from a human donor with alopecia areata.

This chain joins TRBV9 and TRBJ2-7; a weak D match, TRBD1 (5 bases). The CDR3 spans 15 residues. V lost 0 bases to trimming and J lost 0 bases, with 10 bases between them. From germline, CDR1 is SGDLS and CDR2 YYNGEE. CDR3: CASSVGAGISYEQYF. The CDR3 DNA reads TGTGCCAGCAGCGTAGGGGCAGGGATCTCCTACGAGCAGTACTTC.

This clone was counted between two and nine times. The rearrangement joins TRBV7-2 to TRBJ2-4; the D is unclear. Germline CDR1 SGHTA, CDR2 FQGNSA. The V gene lost 4 bases and the J gene lost 0 bases, with 13 bases spanning the gap. The CDR3 is 16 residues long. CDR3 DNA: TGTGCCAGCAGCTCCGACACTCCGCTAGCCAAAAACATTCAGTACTTC. Amino acids: CASSSDTPLAKNIQYF.

The rearrangement uses TRBV29-1 and TRBJ1-2; the match to TRBD1 covers 8 bases. The CDR3 sequence is 13 residues long. V lost 3 bases to trimming and J lost 4 bases; unmatched junction nucleotides: 4. Per germline, CDR1 SQVTM and CDR2 ANQGSEA. CDR3: CSVEYRGAYGYTF. The CDR3 coding sequence is TGCAGCGTTGAGTACAGGGGGGCCTATGGCTACACCTTC.

The chain uses TRBV2 and TRBJ2-4; D ambiguous. Germline lookup yields CDR1 SNHLY and CDR2 FYNNEI. Trimming removed 4 bases from V and 15 bases from J, with 16 bases in between. This CDR3 comprises 12 residues. In DNA form, the CDR3 reads TGTGCCAGCAGTGCGAACATCGGGTCACGGTACTTC. As protein: CASSANIGSRYF.

The rearrangement uses TRBV7-2 and TRBJ1-1, with D tentatively TRBD1 (5 bases). The ends were cut back, 1 base at V and 8 bases at J, with 14 bases in the middle. Germline CDR1 reads SGHTA; CDR2 reads FQGNSA. The CDR3 runs 14 residues. CDR3 DNA: TGTGCCAGCAGCTTAGGGAGTTGGGGGAAGGAAGCTTTCTTT. It is translated as CASSLGSWGKEAFF.

This clone has a count of ten or more. CDR3 DNA: TGTGCCAGCAGTTACTCGGGGGGGCCCACAGATACGCAGTATTTT. Protein sequence: CASSYSGGPTDTQYF. V is TRBV6-5 and J is TRBJ2-3, with a tentative D call TRBD2 (7 bases). The CDR3 extends over 15 amino acids. Germline V gene lookup returns CDR1 MNHEY and CDR2 SVGAGI. V lost 0 bases, J lost 2 bases, and 9 bases lay in between.

V and J are TRBV6-1 and TRBJ1-1, with unresolved D. Germline loops: CDR1 MNHNS, CDR2 SASEGT. The V end was cut by 10 bases, the J end by 1 base, with 13 bases between. CDR3 size: 13 residues. The CDR3: CATKPGGNTEAFF. CDR3 nucleotide sequence: TGTGCCACCAAACCAGGCGGGAACACTGAAGCTTTCTTT.

The rearrangement joins TRBV29-1 to TRBJ2-7; no firm D call. Trimming left V 4 bases short and J 3 bases short, with 10 bases between. The CDR3 covers 12 residues. CDR1 SQVTM and CDR2 ANQGSEA come from the germline V gene. Here the CDR3 reads CSVVGGLYEQYF. The CDR3 DNA is TGCAGCGTTGTAGGCGGTCTCTACGAGCAGTACTTC.

The rearrangement joins TRBV11-2 to TRBJ2-1; 7 bases match TRBD1. Germline V gene lookup returns CDR1 SGHAT and CDR2 FQNNGV. J lost 10 bases, V lost 1 base, and 13 bases had no gene match. This CDR3 is built from 16 residues. The CDR3 loop reads CASSLVRRQGTKEQFF. CDR3 sequence (DNA): TGTGCCAGCAGCTTAGTTAGGAGACAGGGAACAAAGGAGCAGTTCTTC.

This chain links TRBV19 with TRBJ1-1; 7 bases align to TRBD1. The junction had 5 bases not matched to a gene; V was cut back by 10 bases and J by 0 bases. This CDR3 region has 13 residues. CDR1 is LNHDA and CDR2 is SQIVND in the germline V gene (reference sequence). Written as DNA, the CDR3 is TGTGCCAACAAGGGACAGATGAACACTGAAGCTTTCTTT. Encoded protein: CANKGQMNTEAFF. Using reference TRBV19 and TRBJ1-1 for the parts outside the CDR3, the full variable domain is DGGITQSPKYLFRKEGQNVTLSCEQNLNHDAMYWYRQDPGQGLRLIYYSQIVNDFQKGDIAEGYSVSREKKESFPLTVTSAQKNPTAFYLCANKGQMNTEAFFGQGTRLTVV.

The rearrangement links TRBV30 to TRBJ1-2; D is unresolved. The CDR3 runs to 13 residues. V lost 4 bases and J lost 5, with 14 bases in between. In germline, CDR1 is GTSNPN, CDR2 SVGIG (reference sequence). CDR3 amino acids: CAWKGRADYGYTF. For the CDR3, the DNA is TGTGCCTGGAAAGGGAGGGCCGATTATGGCTACACCTTC.

V usage is TRBV4-3 and J usage is TRBJ1-1; D ambiguous. The CDR3 extends over 16 amino acids. Trimming took 0 bases from V and 4 from J, leaving 15 bases between them. CDR1 LGHNA and CDR2 YSLEER come from the germline V gene. CDR3 in amino acids: CASSQDSLTAVTEAFF. As DNA, the CDR3 is TGCGCCAGCAGCCAAGATTCCCTTACAGCGGTCACTGAAGCTTTCTTT.

This clone has just one count. The rearrangement joins TRBV29-1 to TRBJ2-1; the match to TRBD2 covers 13 bases. The CDR3 is 15 residues long. Unmatched junction bases numbered 6, after V lost 4 bases and J lost 6 bases. Germline lookup yields CDR1 SQVTM and CDR2 ANQGSEA. The CDR3 region has the DNA TGCAGCGTTGTTGGACTAGCGGGGGAGCTCAATGAGCAGTTCTTC. Translation: CSVVGLAGELNEQFF.

The rearrangement uses TRBV5-1 and TRBJ2-1; D tentatively reads TRBD1 or TRBD2 (6 bases each). V lost 0 bases, J lost 0 bases, and 10 bases lay in between. The CDR3 length is 16 residues. Germline CDR1 and CDR2: SGHRS and YFSETQ. The CDR3 DNA reads as TGCGCCAGCAGCTTGGTTCCGGGGGCCTCCTACAATGAGCAGTTCTTC. It encodes CASSLVPGASYNEQFF.

The rearrangement uses TRBV15 and TRBJ2-7, with D perhaps TRBD1 (5 bases). CDR3 length equals 12 residues. Trimming took off 5 bases at V and 3 bases at J, with 8 bases between the two ends. CDR1 is LNHNV and CDR2 is YYDKDF in the germline V gene (reference sequence). In nucleotides, the CDR3 is TGTGCCACCAGCCCGACAGACTACGAGCAGTACTTC. Encoded protein: CATSPTDYEQYF.

V gene TRBV9 combines with J gene TRBJ2-2; TRBD2 might be the D (6 bases). Germline CDR1 SGDLS, CDR2 YYNGEE. The CDR3 extends over 15 amino acids. V was clipped by 3 bases and J by 5 bases, with 14 bases between them. CDR3 in amino acids: CASSGLADYTGELFF. CDR3 sequence (DNA): TGTGCCAGCAGCGGCCTCGCGGACTATACCGGGGAGCTGTTTTTT.

The chain carries TRBV20-1 and TRBJ1-4; D gene uncertain. CDR3 size: 11 residues. V gave up 1 base and J gave up 7 bases, with 4 bases separating them. Per the germline V gene, CDR1 is DFQATT and CDR2 is SNEGSKA (reference sequence). CDR3 coding DNA: TGCAGTGCTAGAGTGTTTGAAAAACTGTTTTTT. It specifies CSARVFEKLFF.

V usage is TRBV27 and J usage is TRBJ2-2, with D perhaps matching TRBD1 or TRBD2 (5 bases each). The CDR3 has 16 residues. Trimming shortened V by 6 bases and J by 0 bases, and 14 bases separated the two germline ends. In germline, CDR1 is MNHEY, CDR2 SMNVEV (reference sequence). This CDR3 reads CASSPFKGPNTGELFF. The CDR3 nucleotides read TGTGCCAGCAGCCCTTTTAAGGGACCGAACACCGGGGAGCTGTTTTTT.

This clone was counted between two and nine times. V usage is TRBV7-3 and J usage is TRBJ2-2, with D possibly TRBD1 on 6 matching bases. This CDR3 has 14 residues. V was trimmed by 5 bases and J by 1 base, leaving 8 bases between them. Germline lookup yields CDR1 SGHTA and CDR2 FQGTGA. Here the CDR3 DNA reads TGTGCCAGCAGCCCGGACAGGAACACCGGGGAGCTGTTTTTT. It encodes CASSPDRNTGELFF.

As to this clone: A much larger clone lies a single base off, so this may be a read error. The chain is built from TRBV5-6 and TRBJ1-6, with D perhaps TRBD1 (5 bases). The germline V gene encodes CDR1 SGHDT and CDR2 YYEEEE. The CDR3 length is 14 residues. Trimming took off 6 bases at V and 8 bases at J, with 15 bases between the two ends. This CDR3 is CASTPLGADSPLHF. CDR3 DNA: TGTGCCAGCACTCCCCTTGGGGCGGATTCACCCCTCCACTTT. Full variable domain (rest looked up from reference TRBV5-6 and TRBJ1-6): DAGVTQSPTHLIKTRGQQVTLRCSPKSGHDTVSWYQQALGQGPQFIFQYYEEEERQRGNFPDRFSGHQFPNYSSELNVNALLLGDSALYLCASTPLGADSPLHFGNGTRLTVT.

The chain has TRBV30 and TRBJ1-5; tentatively, D is TRBD1 (5 bases). This CDR3 is built from 16 residues. Trimming cost V 2 bases and J 3 bases, with 17 bases left between them. Germline values: CDR1 GTSNPN, CDR2 SVGIG (reference sequence). This CDR3 is CAWSSTAPGYNQPQHF. CDR3 nucleotides: TGTGCCTGGAGTTCGACGGCCCCAGGGTACAATCAGCCCCAGCATTTT.

The genes are TRBV30 and TRBJ1-1; D might be TRBD1 (6 bases). Per the germline V gene, CDR1 is GTSNPN and CDR2 is SVGIG (reference sequence). The CDR3 has 14 residues. Trimming took 4 bases from V and 0 from J, leaving 12 bases between them. In DNA form, the CDR3 reads TGTGCCTGGACCGAGACAGGACTGAACACTGAAGCTTTCTTT. Residues: CAWTETGLNTEAFF.

V is TRBV29-1 and J is TRBJ2-3; 8 nucleotides align to TRBD1. The CDR3 totals 13 residues. Unmatched junction bases numbered 8, after V lost 3 bases and J lost 9 bases. CDR1 SQVTM and CDR2 ANQGSEA come from the germline V gene. Here the CDR3 reads CSVEWSRGRTQYF. CDR3 coding DNA: TGCAGCGTTGAGTGGAGCAGGGGGCGCACGCAGTATTTT.

The chain combines TRBV4-3 with TRBJ2-1, with D unresolved. This CDR3 contains 15 residues. The germline V and J ends were trimmed by 1 base and 7 bases, with 14 bases remaining between them. Germline loops: CDR1 LGHNA, CDR2 YSLEER. This chain's CDR3 is CASSQAFRGRNEQFF. As DNA, the CDR3 is TGCGCCAGCAGCCAAGCCTTTCGCGGAAGGAATGAGCAGTTCTTC.

This clone was seen a few times. This sequence joins TRBV29-1 and TRBJ2-5; tentative D call: TRBD1 (6 bases). This CDR3 contains 13 residues. V was trimmed by 5 bases and J by 2 bases, leaving 12 bases between them. Germline CDR1 SQVTM, CDR2 ANQGSEA. CDR3 in amino acids: CSVRDIIQETQYF. CDR3 nucleotide sequence: TGCAGCGTTCGGGACATTATTCAAGAGACCCAGTACTTC.

Here the CDR3 DNA reads TGCAGCGTTGAATCTGTGGCCTCCTACAATGAGCAGTTCTTC. It specifies CSVESVASYNEQFF. J is TRBJ2-1 and V is TRBV29-1; no definite D call. Germline CDR1 SQVTM, CDR2 ANQGSEA. Trimming took off 2 bases at V and 0 bases at J, with 8 bases between the two ends. This CDR3 comprises 14 residues.

V and J are TRBV27 and TRBJ1-6, with D possibly being TRBD1 (6 bases). The CDR3 extends over 16 amino acids. Germline-derived CDR1 and CDR2 are MNHEY and SMNVEV (reference sequence). The germline V and J ends were trimmed by 6 bases and 0 bases, with 12 bases remaining between them. In nucleotides, the CDR3 is TGTGCCAGCAGAACTACAGGGAGCTCCTATAATTCACCCCTCCACTTT. It specifies CASRTTGSSYNSPLHF.

This clone came up once. The J gene is TRBJ1-2, the V gene TRBV14; D gene uncertain. Trimming took 2 bases from V and 4 from J, leaving 8 bases between them. The CDR3 is 13 amino acids. The germline gives CDR1 SGHDN, CDR2 FVKESK. The CDR3 here is CASSQSGGYGYTF. The CDR3 nucleotides are TGTGCCAGCAGCCAATCTGGTGGCTATGGCTACACCTTC. The whole variable domain, filled in from reference TRBV14 and TRBJ1-2, reads EAGVTQFPSHSVIEKGQTVTLRCDPISGHDNLYWYRRVMGKEIKFLLHFVKESKQDESGMPNNRFLAERTGGTYSTLKVQPAELEDSGVYFCASSQSGGYGYTFGSGTRLTVV.

This CDR3 is CASSLSGGNLKGYTF. The CDR3 DNA reads TGTGCCAGCAGTTTATCAGGGGGCAATTTGAAAGGCTACACCTTC. The V and J genes are TRBV27 and TRBJ1-2; TRBD1 agrees at 7 bases. V lost 0 bases, J lost 8 bases, and 9 bases stayed unmatched. The CDR3 spans 15 residues. The germline V gene encodes CDR1 MNHEY and CDR2 SMNVEV (reference sequence).